Following are 25 T cell receptor beta chains from one sample sequenced in a study of blood T cells in healthy people across ages. It was with a sample-barcoded 5' primer and a J-beta primer mix that a second PCR of about 7 to 12 cycles was run. In TCRdb, the 5' RACE reads were re-called with MiXCR into one record per CDR3 protein. The data hold roughly 730,000 distinct CDR3 sequences, with 45% to 70% observed a single time. Sequenced sample: blood. The origin of the receptors is a man in his forties in good health.

The chain has TRBV2 and TRBJ2-6; no firm D call. The CDR3 extends over 17 amino acids. Germline V lookup: CDR1 SNHLY, CDR2 FYNNEI. Trimming took 6 bases from V and 0 from J, leaving 15 bases between them. The CDR3 DNA reads TGTGCCAGCAGACGCGGCGGAACCTTCTCTGGGGCCAACGTCCTGACTTTC. Translating it yields CASRRGGTFSGANVLTF.

V usage is TRBV15 and J usage is TRBJ2-5, with 7 bases fitting TRBD1. Trimming at V came to 1 base and at J to 0 bases, leaving 2 bases not matched to a gene. CDR1 LNHNV and CDR2 YYDKDF come from the germline V gene (reference sequence). The CDR3 loop spans 15 amino acids. CDR3 in DNA: TGTGCCACCAGCAGAGCCGACAGGGACCAAGAGACCCAGTACTTC. It is translated as CATSRADRDQETQYF.

The chain links TRBV7-2 to TRBJ2-7, with 7 bases matching TRBD1. Germline lookup yields CDR1 SGHTA and CDR2 FQGNSA. Trimming took 5 bases from V and 4 from J; bases not matched to a gene: 11. This CDR3 comprises 15 residues. The CDR3 here is CASSLWDSSFYEQYF. The DNA for the CDR3 is TGTGCCAGCAGCCTTTGGGACAGTAGTTTTTACGAGCAGTACTTC.

This clonotype occurred a few times. The chain employs TRBV12-5 and TRBJ2-1, with a weak D call TRBD1 (5 bases). The CDR3 sequence is 18 residues long. Looked up from germline, CDR1 is LGHNT and CDR2 is FRNRAP. Trimming left V 0 bases short and J 2 bases short, with 17 bases between. The CDR3 here is CASGLVFWPGMTYNEQFF. Here the CDR3 DNA reads TGTGCTAGTGGTTTGGTATTTTGGCCAGGGATGACCTACAATGAGCAGTTCTTC. The full variable domain, in which reference TRBV12-5 and TRBJ2-1 provide the parts outside the CDR3, is DARVTQTPRHKVTEMGQEVTMRCQPILGHNTVFWYRQTMMQGLELLAYFRNRAPLDDSGMPKDRFSAEMPDATLATLKIQPSEPRDSAVYFCASGLVFWPGMTYNEQFFGPGTRLTVL.

The rearrangement uses TRBV2 and TRBJ2-7; possible D gene TRBD2, 5 bases. The DNA end lines up better with TRBJ2-5; the J call may be wrong. CDR3 length: 13 amino acids. CDR1 is SNHLY and CDR2 is FYNNEI in the germline V gene. The CDR3 is CASATRGEETQYF. CDR3 DNA sequence: TGTGCCAGCGCCACCCGGGGAGAAGAGACCCAGTACTTC.

This clonotype has just a few counts. CDR3 amino acids: CSVLAFGISGEQYF. Written as DNA, the CDR3 is TGCAGCGTTTTAGCCTTCGGGATTTCGGGTGAGCAGTACTTC. V is TRBV29-1 and J is TRBJ2-7; a weak D match, TRBD2 (5 bases). The germline V gene encodes CDR1 SQVTM and CDR2 ANQGSEA. The CDR3 loop spans 14 amino acids. Between the trimmed V and J ends, which lost 5 bases and 7 bases, there was a span of 21 bases.

The V and J genes are TRBV2 and TRBJ2-7; TRBD1 matches at 9 bases. V lost 6 bases, J lost 7 bases, and 13 bases stayed unmatched. Per germline, CDR1 SNHLY and CDR2 FYNNEI. This CDR3 spans 15 amino acids. Written as DNA, the CDR3 is TGTGCCAGCAGGGACAGGGGACCGGACTACAATGAGCAGTACTTC. This codes for CASRDRGPDYNEQYF.

This sequence joins TRBV27 and TRBJ1-1; the D gene is possibly TRBD1 (5 bases). Trimming cost V 5 bases and J 4 bases, with 14 bases left between them. Germline-derived CDR1 and CDR2 are MNHEY and SMNVEV (reference sequence). The CDR3 extends over 14 amino acids. The CDR3 DNA reads TGTGCCAGCAGTGCCGCGGGGGGGGGCACTGAAGCTTTCTTT. Translated, it gives CASSAAGGGTEAFF.

This chain joins TRBV6-1 and TRBJ1-4; 9 nucleotides line up with TRBD1. This CDR3 contains 14 residues. Germline V CDR1 and CDR2: MNHNS, SASEGT. V trimming: 1 base; J trimming: 13 bases; junction bases outside the gene matches: 7. CDR3 bases: TGTGCCAGCAGTGAAGGGGTCCTGACAGGGGGACTGTTTTTT. It encodes CASSEGVLTGGLFF.

The chain combines TRBV23-1 with TRBJ2-3; no clear D. TRBV23-1 is an ORF, with its function uncertain. CDR3 length: 17 residues. The ends were cut back, 4 bases at V and 2 bases at J, with 19 bases in the middle. The CDR3 nucleotides are TGCGCCAGCAGTCGACAAAGGCAGATAATGGCCACAGATACGCAGTATTTT. Translated: CASSRQRQIMATDTQYF.

The chain recombines TRBV6-5 with TRBJ2-7, with a possible D match to TRBD1 (5 bases). The CDR3 contains 14 residues. V lost 2 bases to trimming and J lost 3 bases, with 11 bases between them. CDR1 MNHEY and CDR2 SVGAGI come from the germline V gene. The CDR3: CASSYDQGNYEQYF. Written as DNA, the CDR3 is TGTGCCAGCAGTTACGATCAGGGTAACTACGAGCAGTACTTC.

V usage is TRBV28 and J usage is TRBJ1-2; TRBD1 might be the D (6 bases). V gave up 6 bases and J gave up 8 bases, with 19 bases separating them. In germline, CDR1 is MDHEN, CDR2 SYDVKM. The CDR3 length is 14 residues. CDR3 coding DNA: TGTGCCAGCAGGCTACAGGGCAACACAGGGGGCTACACCTTC. Protein product: CASRLQGNTGGYTF.

The genes are TRBV20-1 and TRBJ2-7; D uncertain. With 0 bases removed from V and 4 bases from J, the gap between germline ends came to 7 bases. The CDR3 extends over 12 amino acids. Germline lookup yields CDR1 DFQATT and CDR2 SNEGSKA (reference sequence). In DNA, the CDR3 is TGCAGTGCTAGAGAGATGGGGTACGAGCAGTACTTC. Its translation is CSAREMGYEQYF.

This clonotype has a count of ten or more. The chain carries TRBV12-3 or TRBV12-4 and TRBJ2-5, with 10 nucleotides matching TRBD1. The trim removed 6 bases at V and 0 bases at J, leaving 4 bases unmatched. This CDR3 spans 15 amino acids. The DNA for the CDR3 is TGTGCCAGCAGCCCGGACAGGGGGTACCAAGAGACCCAGTACTTC. The encoded protein is CASSPDRGYQETQYF.

In this sample, this clonotype turned up once. The chain couples TRBV12-3 or TRBV12-4 to TRBJ2-3, with TRBD2 matching over 11 bases. V dropped 3 bases and J dropped 8; count of bases not matched to a gene: 7. This CDR3 has 15 amino acids. The CDR3 bases are TGTGCCAGCAGTTTTACTAGCGGGAGAAGCGGTACGCAGTATTTT. This translates into CASSFTSGRSGTQYF.

The chain employs TRBV12-3 or TRBV12-4 and TRBJ2-3; D may be TRBD2 (5 bases). Trimming left V 2 bases short and J 6 bases short, with 12 bases between. This CDR3 has 14 residues. The CDR3 loop is CASSLSAESDTQYF. For the CDR3, the DNA is TGTGCCAGCAGTTTATCAGCGGAAAGTGATACGCAGTATTTT.

This clonotype is a singleton in its sample. One junction end disagrees with the germline gene, perhaps due to a read error. The chain recombines TRBV14 with TRBJ2-4; TRBD1 matches 9 bases. The J call may be faulty, since TRBJ2-7 better matches the DNA end. Germline V gene lookup returns CDR1 SGHDN and CDR2 FVKESK. The CDR3 runs 17 residues. Here the CDR3 DNA reads TGTGCCGGCAGCCAAGATTTTTCGGACAGGGGAGGATACGAGCAGTACTTC. Its translation: CAGSQDFSDRGGYEQYF.

This clonotype was seen more than once but under ten times. This chain uses TRBV29-1 with TRBJ2-3; possible D gene TRBD2, 6 bases. CDR3 length: 13 amino acids. CDR1 SQVTM and CDR2 ANQGSEA come from the germline V gene. The V gene lost 8 bases and the J gene lost 4 bases, with 16 bases spanning the gap. The CDR3 bases are TGCAGCCCTTGGGACTTACAGGCAGATACGCAGTATTTT. Its protein is CSPWDLQADTQYF.

This clonotype was seen a handful of times. The chain links TRBV4-1 to TRBJ2-1; D call uncertain. CDR1 and CDR2 from the germline V gene are MGHRA and YSYEKL. The CDR3 consists of 15 residues. V was pared by 1 base and J by 0 bases, with 7 bases between. CDR3 coding DNA: TGCGCCAGCAGCCAAGGGATAGGCTCCTACAATGAGCAGTTCTTC. Its translation: CASSQGIGSYNEQFF.

The V and J genes are TRBV12-3 or TRBV12-4 and TRBJ2-5; D is possibly TRBD1 or TRBD2 (5 bases each). Trimming left V 6 bases short and J 5 bases short, with 19 bases between. The CDR3 has 15 amino acids. CDR3 residues: CASRPTGTVYETQYF. CDR3 sequence (DNA): TGTGCCAGCAGGCCTACCGGGACGGTGTACGAGACCCAGTACTTC.

The chain recombines TRBV29-1 with TRBJ2-7; 7 positions agree with TRBD2. This CDR3 has 13 residues. Looked up from germline, CDR1 is SQVTM and CDR2 is ANQGSEA. V lost 3 bases, J lost 2 bases, and 4 bases stayed unmatched. The CDR3 spells CSVEASGAYEQYF. Here the CDR3 DNA reads TGCAGCGTTGAGGCTAGCGGAGCCTACGAGCAGTACTTC.

This clonotype came up a few times. The CDR3 here is CASSPPDSQETQYF. Here the CDR3 DNA reads TGTGCCAGCAGCCCTCCGGACAGTCAAGAGACCCAGTACTTC. V is TRBV7-9 and J is TRBJ2-5, with D maybe TRBD1 (6 bases). V lost 5 bases, J lost 2 bases, and 12 bases lay in between. Germline V gene lookup returns CDR1 SEHNR and CDR2 FQNEAQ (reference sequence). The CDR3 runs to 14 residues.

This clonotype has ten or more counts. This chain joins TRBV5-5 and TRBJ2-5, with unresolved D. The CDR3 has 12 residues. V gave up 0 bases and J gave up 5 bases, with 5 bases separating them. In germline, CDR1 is SGHKS, CDR2 YYEKEE (reference sequence). Here the CDR3 DNA reads TGTGCCAGCAGCTTGGCCTTGGAGACCCAGTACTTC. It codes for CASSLALETQYF.

The CDR3 sequence: CASREGGKNIQYF. In DNA form, the CDR3 reads TGTGCCAGCAGAGAGGGTGGCAAAAACATTCAGTACTTC. The rearrangement links TRBV7-9 to TRBJ2-4; TRBD2 is a possible D gene (5 bases). The CDR3 length is 13 residues. Germline V gene sequence: CDR1 SEHNR, CDR2 FQNEAQ (reference sequence). Deletions cut 6 bases from V and 3 bases from J, with 9 bases between.

This clonotype has a single count. As DNA, the CDR3 is TGTGCCAGCAGTTTTCTGGACAGGGCGAATTACGAGCAGTACTTC. Translating gives CASSFLDRANYEQYF. The gene calls are TRBV6-1 and TRBJ2-7, with 8 bases fitting TRBD1. In germline, CDR1 is MNHNS, CDR2 SASEGT. V trimming: 5 bases; J trimming: 4 bases; junction bases outside the gene matches: 10. This CDR3 region has 15 residues.